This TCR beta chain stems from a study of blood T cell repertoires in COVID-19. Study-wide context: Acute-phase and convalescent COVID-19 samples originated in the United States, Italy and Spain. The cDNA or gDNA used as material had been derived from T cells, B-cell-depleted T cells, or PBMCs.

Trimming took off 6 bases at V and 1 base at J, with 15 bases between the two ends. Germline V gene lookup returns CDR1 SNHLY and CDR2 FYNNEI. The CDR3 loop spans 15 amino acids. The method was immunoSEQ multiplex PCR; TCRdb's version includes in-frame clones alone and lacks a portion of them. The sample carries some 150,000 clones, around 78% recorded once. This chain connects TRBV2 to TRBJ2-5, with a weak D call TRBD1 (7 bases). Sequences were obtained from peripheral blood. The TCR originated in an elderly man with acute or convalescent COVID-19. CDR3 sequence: CASSGGRGPQETQYF. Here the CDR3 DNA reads TGTGCCAGCAGCGGGGGAAGGGGGCCCCAAGAGACCCAGTACTTC.